A selection of T cell receptor beta chains follows, all from one sample in a study of CD4+ T cells in melanoma. Some clones are missing from TCRdb's copy, which holds only in-frame ones; the method was immunoSEQ multiplex PCR. Of about 140,000 clones listed, about nine tenths are singletons. These TCRs come from a human donor with melanoma. Each CDR3 is given with its conserved first and last residue. Fields, in order: V gene, J gene, clone size, D gene, CDR3 protein, CDR3 DNA. A D gene is named only where the DNA matches it firmly. Only some rows state a clone size, as once, few, many or a class for expanded clones.

TRBV15	TRBJ2-4	NA	TRBD1	CATSPNRGQVAKNIQYF	TGTGCCACCAGTCCTAACAGGGGCCAGGTGGCCAAAAACATTCAGTACTTC
TRBV6-6	TRBJ1-3	once	TRBD1	CASNDRAISGNTIYF	TGTGCCAGCAATGACAGGGCGATCTCTGGAAACACCATATATTTT
TRBV30	TRBJ2-7	NA	NA	CAWEGGSYEQYF	TGTGCCTGGGAAGGGGGTTCCTACGAGCAGTACTTC
TRBV6-5	TRBJ2-7	NA	TRBD1	CASSYLWGQGDEQYF	TGTGCCAGCAGTTACCTCTGGGGACAGGGCGACGAGCAGTACTTC
TRBV5-4	TRBJ2-1	NA	NA	CASSTTGYHEQFF	TGTGCCAGCAGCACCACAGGGTACCATGAGCAGTTCTTC
TRBV28	TRBJ1-2	NA	NA	CASSLGRGNYGYTF	TGTGCCAGCAGTTTGGGGAGGGGTAACTATGGCTACACCTTC
TRBV18	TRBJ2-2	NA	NA	CASSARIANTGELFF	TGTGCCAGCTCGGCGAGGATCGCGAACACCGGGGAGCTGTTTTTT
TRBV5-1	TRBJ2-1	NA	TRBD2	CASSLGGLAGGYEQFF	TGCGCCAGCAGCTTGGGGGGACTAGCGGGGGGCTATGAGCAGTTCTTC
TRBV18	TRBJ1-4	NA	TRBD1	CASSPGQGATNEKLFF	TGTGCCAGCTCACCAGGACAGGGGGCAACTAATGAAAAACTGTTTTTT
TRBV5-3	TRBJ1-6	NA	NA	CARRSAPPLHF	TGTGCCAGAAGATCGGCCCCACCCCTCCACTTT
TRBV9	TRBJ2-7	NA	NA	CASSVTDSREDEQYF	TGTGCCAGCAGCGTAACGGACAGCCGGGAGGACGAGCAGTACTTC
TRBV4-1	TRBJ1-1	NA	NA	CASSQAGFRMNTEAFF	TGCGCCAGCAGCCAAGCGGGGTTCAGGATGAACACTGAAGCTTTCTTT
TRBV5-1	TRBJ1-2	NA	NA	CASSLEVNNYGYTF	TGCGCCAGCAGCTTGGAGGTAAATAACTATGGCTACACCTTC
TRBV11-2	TRBJ2-7	NA	NA	CASSRRRTDSYEQYF	TGTGCCAGCAGCCGACGGAGGACAGATTCCTACGAGCAGTACTTC